This T cell receptor (beta chain) is drawn from a study of spatial heterogeneity in lung cancer. Study-wide context: The study consistently detected more beta-chain than alpha-chain sequences.

CDR3 size: 12 residues. Trimming took off 2 bases at V and 3 bases at J, with 3 bases between the two ends. CDR1 and CDR2 from the germline V gene are KGHDR and SFDVKD. Each CDR3 protein is one row after TCRdb ran MiXCR on the 5' RACE reads. The sample yields over 7,000 distinct CDR3 sequences, 15% to 20% seen once. By proportion, this clonotype is medium-sized. Time point reported: sample taken at primary tumor resection. No cell sorting; template was whole RNA from tumor, lung tissue or PBMC. The genes are TRBV24-1 and TRBJ1-2, with D unresolved. This sample comprised PBMCs, obtained at surgery. The clonotype originates from a female donor with early-stage non-small cell lung cancer. The CDR3 loop reads CATSDSDYGYTF. DNA of the CDR3: TGTGCCACCAGTGATTCTGACTATGGCTACACCTTC.